The T cell receptor beta chain under discussion was sequenced for a study of blood T cell repertoires in COVID-19. The CDR3 runs 14 residues. Germline loops: CDR1 SNHLY, CDR2 FYNNEI. With V trimmed by 2 bases and J by 1 base, 2 bases remained unmatched. Clones were read by immunoSEQ multiplex PCR, and TCRdb kept only the in-frame ones, dropping some. The sample includes 490,000 or so clones, 88% of them seen just once. Each participant's cohort was designated according to participant-reported clinical history. This receptor was identified in an older woman who had recovered from COVID-19. This chain links TRBV2 with TRBJ2-7; 7 bases map to TRBD1. The sample consisted of PBMCs or T cells enriched from blood (not recorded which). The CDR3 nucleotides read TGTGCCAGCAGTGAAACGGACAGGTCCTACGAGCAGTACTTC. As protein: CASSETDRSYEQYF.